The clone carrying this T cell receptor (beta chain) was counted only a few times. In the original processing: Reference gene primers were amplified, and this amplification served to estimate nucleated cell counts. Sequenced by immunoSEQ multiplex PCR; TCRdb stores in-frame clones only, minus some. V and J calls and clone size are copied from that table; D and trimming were computed from the DNA. The table shows about 250,000 clones, with roughly 83% occurring only once. The data were obtained in a study of blood T cell repertoires in COVID-19. Enrolled during active infection, Seattle patients were then followed longitudinally. The ends lost 6 bases at V and 8 bases at J; junction bases unmatched: 10. In germline, CDR1 is MNHNY, CDR2 SVGAGI (reference sequence). The CDR3 length is 14 residues.

The sequenced material came from peripheral blood. V gene TRBV6-6 combines with J gene TRBJ1-2; 9 bases fit TRBD1. This TCR came from a woman of 80 years or more with COVID-19, enrolled during active disease. The CDR3, as DNA: TGTGCCAGCAGGAGAGCCACAGGGGGCAGCGGCTACACCTTC. This codes for CASRRATGGSGYTF.